The next 25 T cell receptor beta chains were all read from a single sample in a study of CD8 T cells in Susac syndrome. Reverse transcription used 0.5 to 1 ug RNA and random hexamers. TCRdb analysed the immunoSEQ multiplex PCR reads with MiXCR anew, one entry per CDR3 protein. In the table there are a few hundred thousand distinct CDR3 sequences, under 95% of which are singletons. Source material: CD4+ T cells from PBMCs. These receptors originate from a human donor with multiple sclerosis.

V is TRBV29-1 and J is TRBJ2-7; the match to TRBD1 covers 8 bases. With 4 bases clipped from V and 2 bases from J, the junction kept 1 base outside the gene matches. Germline assignment: CDR1 SQVTM and CDR2 ANQGSEA. This CDR3 spans 12 amino acids. CDR3 sequence: CSVAGQAYEQYF. For the CDR3, the DNA is TGCAGCGTTGCGGGACAGGCCTACGAGCAGTACTTC.

This chain links TRBV19 with TRBJ1-1, with D unresolved. CDR1 LNHDA and CDR2 SQIVND come from the germline V gene (reference sequence). V lost 7 bases to trimming and J lost 0 bases, with 9 bases between them. The CDR3 is made up of 13 amino acids. The CDR3, as DNA: TGTGCCAGTACAAGAGCTCTGAACACTGAAGCTTTCTTT. This codes for CASTRALNTEAFF.

The rearrangement links TRBV6-2 or TRBV6-3 to TRBJ1-2, with D unresolved. Germline lookup yields CDR1 MNHEY and CDR2 SVGEGT. This CDR3 has 14 amino acids. Trimming took 8 bases from V and 8 from J, leaving 21 bases between them. The CDR3 nucleotides are TGTGCCAGCTCTACGTATCGGGGAAGAAGGGGCTACACCTTC. Translation: CASSTYRGRRGYTF.

Written as DNA, the CDR3 is TGTGCCAGCAGTTCCCTGGCCCCCGTGTGGACCCAGTACTTC. Amino acid sequence: CASSSLAPVWTQYF. The chain links TRBV12-3 or TRBV12-4 to TRBJ2-5, with unresolved D. The CDR3 contains 14 residues. V lost 4 bases, J lost 7 bases, and 16 bases lay in between.

The chain has TRBV7-9 and TRBJ1-2, with 10 bases aligning to TRBD1. The length of the CDR3 is 17 residues. Germline values: CDR1 SEHNR, CDR2 FQNEAQ (reference sequence). After removal of 2 bases from V and 6 bases from J, the junction contained 12 bases not matched to a gene. The chain's CDR3 is CASSLPLKTGGVHGYTF. CDR3 nucleotides: TGTGCCAGCAGCTTACCGCTAAAGACAGGGGGCGTCCATGGCTACACCTTC.

The chain uses TRBV12-3 or TRBV12-4 and TRBJ1-2; D gene ambiguous. The CDR3 spans 14 residues. The germline V and J ends were trimmed by 3 bases and 0 bases, with 8 bases remaining between them. The CDR3 bases are TGTGCCAGCAGTTTCGGCAGCCCTAACTATGGCTACACCTTC. It codes for CASSFGSPNYGYTF.

This chain connects TRBV29-1 to TRBJ2-3, with a weak D call TRBD2 (6 bases). In germline, CDR1 is SQVTM, CDR2 ANQGSEA. This CDR3 is built from 12 residues. The V and J ends lost 6 bases and 4 bases respectively, with 11 bases between them. The CDR3 DNA reads TGCAGCGTCGCCTCGGGGGCAGATACGCAGTATTTT. Translated, it gives CSVASGADTQYF.

The rearrangement links TRBV7-3 to TRBJ2-1; tentative D call: TRBD1 (5 bases). The CDR3 runs to 13 residues. Trimming removed 3 bases from V and 9 bases from J, with 12 bases in between. CDR1 and CDR2 (germline): SGHTA, FQGTGA. CDR3 region: CASSFSLGAEQFF. In DNA form, the CDR3 reads TGTGCCAGCAGCTTCTCTCTAGGGGCTGAGCAGTTCTTC.

The chain carries TRBV19 and TRBJ2-6, with 7 bases matching TRBD1. The CDR3 length is 15 residues. Trimming at V came to 7 bases and at J to 0 bases, leaving 3 bases not matched to a gene. Germline loops: CDR1 LNHDA, CDR2 SQIVND (reference sequence). Here the CDR3 reads CASNRQGSGANVLTF. CDR3 bases: TGTGCCAGTAACCGACAGGGCTCTGGGGCCAACGTCCTGACTTTC. The full variable domain, in which reference TRBV19 and TRBJ2-6 provide the parts outside the CDR3, is DGGITQSPKYLFRKEGQNVTLSCEQNLNHDAMYWYRQDPGQGLRLIYYSQIVNDFQKGDIAEGYSVSREKKESFPLTVTSAQKNPTAFYLCASNRQGSGANVLTFGAGSRLTVL.

CDR3 sequence: CASSWGTSGHNEQFF. The CDR3 DNA is TGTGCCAGCAGTTGGGGGACTAGCGGACACAATGAGCAGTTCTTC. The rearrangement joins TRBV6-6 to TRBJ2-1, with TRBD2 identical over 11 bases. The V gene's germline CDR1 is MNHNY and CDR2 SVGAGI (reference sequence). This CDR3 has 15 residues. Unmatched junction bases numbered 4, after V lost 4 bases and J lost 5 bases.

V is TRBV29-1 and J is TRBJ2-1; 7 bases are a match to TRBD1. The CDR3 has 13 residues. Germline values: CDR1 SQVTM, CDR2 ANQGSEA. The V and J ends lost 6 bases and 9 bases, in that order; junction bases with no gene match: 11. For the CDR3, the DNA is TGCAGCGTCCTACCCAAGGGGGCTGGTGAGCAGTTCTTC. Residues: CSVLPKGAGEQFF.

This clonotype was detected only once. The V gene is TRBV7-2, the J gene TRBJ2-1; maybe TRBD2 (6 bases). Germline V gives CDR1 SGHTA, CDR2 FQGNSA. V was clipped by 3 bases and J by 15 bases, with 18 bases between them. The CDR3 contains 13 residues. The CDR3 spells CASSFEAGRLRFF. The CDR3 bases are TGTGCCAGCAGCTTCGAAGCGGGTCGGCTTCGGTTCTTC.

This clonotype showed up just a few times. This chain uses TRBV12-3 or TRBV12-4 with TRBJ2-5, with D unresolved. The V end was cut by 2 bases, the J end by 5 bases, with 9 bases between. The CDR3 is made up of 13 amino acids. The CDR3 nucleotides read TGTGCCAGCAGTTTACCCCCCGGGGAGACCCAGTACTTC. Its protein product is CASSLPPGETQYF.

With respect to this clonotype: At one of its ends the junction is not consistent with the germline gene, which may arise from a read error. V gene TRBV7-2 combines with J gene TRBJ1-2, with 8 bases lining up with TRBD1. Germline loops: CDR1 SGHTA, CDR2 FQGNSA. The CDR3 has 17 residues. CDR3 amino acids: CASSYYDRGHKNSGYTF. In nucleotides, the CDR3 is TGTGCCAGCAGCTACTACGACAGGGGCCACAAGAACTCTGGCTACACCTTC. Filled out from reference TRBV7-2 and TRBJ1-2, the complete variable domain reads GAGVSQSPSNKVTEKGKDVELRCDPISGHTALYWYRQSLGQGLEFLIYFQGNSAPDKSGLPSDRFSAERTGGSVSTLTIQRTQQEDSAVYLCASSYYDRGHKNSGYTFGSGTRLTVV.

The V call is TRBV2, the J call TRBJ2-3; perhaps TRBD1 as D (6 bases). The V end was cut by 7 bases, the J end by 3 bases, with 14 bases between. The CDR3 is made up of 14 amino acids. Germline-derived CDR1 and CDR2 are SNHLY and FYNNEI. The CDR3 loop reads CASKLRGLTDTQYF. The CDR3, as DNA: TGTGCCAGCAAATTGAGGGGGTTGACAGATACGCAGTATTTT.

V usage is TRBV5-1 and J usage is TRBJ2-5; 9 nucleotides line up with TRBD1. Trimming took 3 bases from V and 3 from J; bases not matched to a gene: 0. Germline V gives CDR1 SGHRS, CDR2 YFSETQ. The CDR3 has 13 amino acids. This chain's CDR3 is CASSWDREETQYF. CDR3 nucleotides: TGCGCCAGCAGCTGGGACAGGGAAGAGACCCAGTACTTC.

The genes are TRBV7-2 and TRBJ2-1; TRBD2 aligns across 11 bases. The CDR3 length is 15 residues. Looked up from germline, CDR1 is SGHTA and CDR2 is FQGNSA. V dropped 3 bases and J dropped 4; count of bases not matched to a gene: 2. CDR3: CASSFRLAGYNEQFF. In DNA form, the CDR3 reads TGTGCCAGCAGCTTTAGACTAGCGGGGTACAATGAGCAGTTCTTC.

This clonotype was seen a handful of times. At one boundary the junction diverges from the germline segment, which might be a read error. V gene TRBV7-7 combines with J gene TRBJ2-5, with D perhaps matching TRBD1 (6 bases). Germline V CDR1 and CDR2: SSHAT, FNYEAQ (reference sequence). The CDR3 sequence is 13 residues long. The CDR3: CASSLDRQETQYF. The CDR3, as DNA: TGTGCTAGCAGCCTCGACAGGCAAGAGACCCAGTACTTC. Full variable domain (rest looked up from reference TRBV7-7 and TRBJ2-5): GAGVSQSPRYKVTKRGQDVTLRCDPISSHATLYWYQQALGQGPEFLTYFNYEAQPDKSGLPSDRFSAERPEGSISTLTIQRTEQRDSAMYRCASSLDRQETQYFGPGTRLLVL.

This rearrangement joins TRBV20-1 to TRBJ2-5; 7 bases fit TRBD1. Trimming took 3 bases from V and 5 from J; bases not matched to a gene: 6. The CDR3 is made up of 13 amino acids. Germline assignment: CDR1 DFQATT and CDR2 SNEGSKA (reference sequence). CDR3 loop: CSASEGAEETQYF. The CDR3 nucleotides read TGCAGTGCTAGTGAGGGGGCTGAGGAGACCCAGTACTTC.

A word on this clonotype: Compared with germline, one end of the junction differs, possibly owing to a read error. The V gene is TRBV7-2, the J gene TRBJ1-3, with 8 bases lining up with TRBD1. In germline, CDR1 is SGHTA, CDR2 FQGNSA. The CDR3 length is 15 residues. Here the CDR3 reads CASRLDRGGRNTIYF. The CDR3 DNA reads as TGTGCCAGCAGGTTAGACAGGGGCGGAAGAAACACCATATATTTT.

V is TRBV4-1 and J is TRBJ2-7; D ambiguous. Between the trimmed V and J ends, which lost 1 base and 4 bases, there was a span of 23 bases. The germline V gene encodes CDR1 MGHRA and CDR2 YSYEKL. The CDR3 has 18 residues. The CDR3 loop reads CASSQVFIGDLRRYEQYF. The CDR3 region has the DNA TGCGCCAGCAGCCAAGTGTTTATAGGAGACCTAAGGCGGTACGAGCAGTACTTC.

This chain connects TRBV7-9 to TRBJ2-7; D gene uncertain. This CDR3 region has 15 residues. V was pared by 4 bases and J by 0 bases, with 13 bases between. Germline CDR1 reads SEHNR; CDR2 reads FQNEAQ (reference sequence). DNA of the CDR3: TGTGCCAGCAGCTCTTCTGGGGAAAGCTCCTACGAGCAGTACTTC. This encodes CASSSSGESSYEQYF. The full variable domain, completed using reference TRBV7-9 and TRBJ2-7, is DTGVSQNPRHKITKRGQNVTFRCDPISEHNRLYWYRQTLGQGPEFLTYFQNEAQLEKSRLLSDRFSAERPKGSFSTLEIQRTEQGDSAMYLCASSSSGESSYEQYFGPGTRLTVT.

V gene TRBV20-1 combines with J gene TRBJ2-7; D remains unclear. Germline CDR1 DFQATT, CDR2 SNEGSKA (reference sequence). The germline V and J ends were trimmed by 3 bases and 2 bases, with 20 bases remaining between them. The CDR3 spans 16 residues. The CDR3 DNA reads as TGCAGTGCTAGTCGCGACACCGGACCGTGGCCCTACGAGCAGTACTTC. Protein product: CSASRDTGPWPYEQYF.

The V and J genes are TRBV20-1 and TRBJ2-1; no reliable D call. The CDR3 spans 14 residues. V was clipped by 2 bases and J by 10 bases, with 18 bases between them. CDR1 and CDR2 (germline): DFQATT, SNEGSKA (reference sequence). This CDR3 is CSARPGLFGFEQFF. The CDR3 DNA sequence: TGCAGTGCTAGACCCGGGCTATTCGGCTTCGAGCAGTTCTTC.

The CDR3 sequence: CAWSVILGKQFF. In DNA form, the CDR3 reads TGTGCCTGGAGTGTGATTCTCGGAAAGCAGTTCTTC. The J gene is TRBJ2-1, the V gene TRBV30, with D uncertain. Trimming left V 0 bases short and J 11 bases short, with 11 bases between. Germline lookup yields CDR1 GTSNPN and CDR2 SVGIG (reference sequence). This CDR3 region has 12 residues.